Here is one T cell receptor beta chain with its context. The target antigen is unknown. Time point reported: pre-treatment baseline. Response was assessed by RECIST 1.1 at 12 weeks, except a couple of rapid progressors. The entry originates in a study of blood T cell dynamics during melanoma immunotherapy. Study context: Patients with metastatic melanoma got pembrolizumab or nivolumab-ipilimumab as first-line care.

Each cfDNA sample used a fixed 40 ng of plasma cell-free DNA. TCRdb keeps only in-frame clones here, not all; method: immunoSEQ multiplex PCR. Of under 7,000 clones listed, 85% to 95% were seen once; the top ten hold around 13%. General study points: cfDNA rearrangement score rose from T0 to W3 with disease control.

The material sequenced was cell-free DNA from blood, taken from a patient treated with checkpoint blockade. This receptor was identified in a human donor with melanoma.

CDR3 region: CASSPRASQYEQYF. The CDR3 DNA reads TGTGCCAGCAGCCCCCGGGCCTCGCAGTACGAGCAGTACTTC. The V call is TRBV9, the J call TRBJ2-7, with no clear D. The CDR3 totals 14 residues. Germline lookup yields CDR1 SGDLS and CDR2 YYNGEE. The V end was cut by 4 bases, the J end by 4 bases, with 15 bases between.